This TCR beta chain was captured in a study of cytotoxic CD8 clonotypes in ibrutinib-treated CLL. For the study at large: Enrolment comprised about a dozen relapsed/refractory and over 14 treatment-naive patients; 17 to 18 were IGHV unmutated.

V shed 2 bases and J 4 bases; nucleotides not matched to a gene: 3. Germline V gene sequence: CDR1 SNHLY, CDR2 FYNNEI. This CDR3 region has 16 residues. Genomic DNA (roughly 2.2 micrograms) was obtained from cryopreserved PBMCs for construction of TCR beta libraries. Sequencing was performed with immunoSEQ multiplex PCR; in TCRdb, only in-frame clones are kept and a portion is missing. The sample records about 50,000 clones, around three fifths being singletons. This clone was seen a single time. The J gene is TRBJ2-3, the V gene TRBV2; 13 nucleotides match TRBD2. The material was PBMCs, obtained after 24 months of ibrutinib treatment. This TCR derives from a human donor with chronic lymphocytic leukemia. The CDR3 coding sequence is TGTGCCAGCAGTGAAAGGACTAGCGGGGGCCCAGATACGCAGTATTTT. Translating it yields CASSERTSGGPDTQYF. The full variable domain, in which reference TRBV2 and TRBJ2-3 provide the parts outside the CDR3, is EPEVTQTPSHQVTQMGQEVILRCVPISNHLYFYWYRQILGQKVEFLVSFYNNEISEKSEIFDDQFSVERPDGSNFTLKIRSTKLEDSAMYFCASSERTSGGPDTQYFGPGTRLTVL.